The 15 T cell receptor beta chains listed next were all sequenced from one sample in a study of identical twins. MiXCR, applied by TCRdb to the 5' RACE reads, yields one record per CDR3 protein. Of roughly 690,000 distinct CDR3 sequences listed, less than 7% are singletons. The sequenced material came from naive T cells sorted from blood. These receptors originate from a man younger than 35 in good health.

In this sample, this clonotype turned up many times. The genes are TRBV10-3 and TRBJ1-1, with D perhaps matching TRBD1 (5 bases). CDR1 and CDR2 from the germline V gene are ENHRY and SYGVKD. Trimming took 4 bases from V and 10 from J, leaving 16 bases between them. This CDR3 has 13 amino acids. CDR3 sequence: CAISGVRQRGAFF. The CDR3 nucleotides read TGTGCCATCAGTGGAGTACGCCAGAGGGGAGCTTTCTTT.

There are a few counts of this clonotype. The rearrangement uses TRBV5-1 and TRBJ2-3; D gene unclear. Per the germline V gene, CDR1 is SGHRS and CDR2 is YFSETQ. CDR3 length: 14 residues. Between the trimmed V and J ends, which lost 0 bases and 6 bases, there was a span of 11 bases. CDR3 nucleotide sequence: TGCGCCAGCAGCTTGGCCCTCGTGGGCGATACGCAGTATTTT. This translates into CASSLALVGDTQYF.

The chain is built from TRBV16 and TRBJ1-2; D might be TRBD1 (5 bases). The CDR3 length is 14 residues. Trimming cost V 0 bases and J 4 bases, with 9 bases left between them. Germline CDR1 reads KGHSY; CDR2 reads FQNENV. Written as DNA, the CDR3 is TGTGCCAGCAGCCAATCGCCAGGGTTCTATGGCTACACCTTC. This encodes CASSQSPGFYGYTF.

The chain joins TRBV5-1 to TRBJ1-4; 7 bases line up with TRBD1. The CDR3 contains 16 residues. Germline V CDR1 and CDR2: SGHRS, YFSETQ. V shed 1 base and J 7 bases; nucleotides not matched to a gene: 10. In DNA form, the CDR3 reads TGCGCCAGCAGCTTGAATCTCGGGACAGTCGGTGAAAAACTGTTTTTT. Protein product: CASSLNLGTVGEKLFF.

This clonotype came up many times. The chain recombines TRBV6-1 with TRBJ2-7; tentative D call: TRBD1 (5 bases). This CDR3 has 14 amino acids. Germline V gives CDR1 MNHNS, CDR2 SASEGT. V lost 5 bases, J lost 6 bases, and 17 bases lay in between. CDR3 nucleotides: TGTGCCAGCAGTCCATTCCCAGGCCAGGGCGAGCAGTACTTC. Encoded protein: CASSPFPGQGEQYF.

This chain joins TRBV5-1 and TRBJ2-5; D ambiguous. The V gene lost 4 bases and the J gene lost 2 bases, with 12 bases spanning the gap. The CDR3 is 14 residues long. In germline, CDR1 is SGHRS, CDR2 YFSETQ. CDR3 sequence (DNA): TGCGCCAGCAGCGCACCTCCCGGGCAAGAGACCCAGTACTTC. Translated: CASSAPPGQETQYF.

Regarding this clonotype: The conserved closing phenylalanine or tryptophan is absent in this CDR3, likely reflecting a read error. The rearrangement joins TRBV12-3 or TRBV12-4 to TRBJ2-2; D may match TRBD1 or TRBD2 (5 bases each). The CDR3 sequence is 13 residues long. Trimming left V 3 bases short and J 5 bases short, with 7 bases between. CDR3 sequence: CASSLGETGELFC. CDR3 nucleotides: TGTGCCAGCAGTTTGGGGGAGACCGGGGAGCTGTTTTGT.

The V gene is TRBV18, the J gene TRBJ2-7, with D perhaps matching TRBD2 (6 bases). V dropped 6 bases and J dropped 3 bases, with 15 bases sitting between them. This CDR3 has 14 residues. Germline lookup yields CDR1 KGHSH and CDR2 LQKENI. DNA of the CDR3: TGTGCCAGCTCCAATTCCGGGGGAGTCTACGAGCAGTACTTC. This codes for CASSNSGGVYEQYF.

In this sample, this clonotype turned up many times. V is TRBV7-9 and J is TRBJ2-1; tentative D call: TRBD2 (5 bases). V gave up 5 bases and J gave up 9 bases, with 11 bases separating them. The V gene's germline CDR1 is SEHNR and CDR2 FQNEAQ (reference sequence). The CDR3 loop spans 12 amino acids. CDR3 coding DNA: TGTGCCAGCAGCCCCCCGGGGATTGAGCAGTTCTTC. This gives the protein CASSPPGIEQFF.

The chain couples TRBV7-9 to TRBJ2-1; 8 bases are shared with TRBD2. The CDR3 runs 16 residues. The junction had 7 bases not matched to a gene; V was cut back by 1 base and J by 5 bases. The germline CDR1 and CDR2 sequences are SEHNR and FQNEAQ (reference sequence). The CDR3 DNA follows: TGTGCCAGCAGCTTAGTAGGCAGCGGGAGCAACAATGAGCAGTTCTTC. Translation: CASSLVGSGSNNEQFF.

The chain couples TRBV12-3 or TRBV12-4 to TRBJ1-1; a possible D gene is TRBD1 (5 bases). Trimming shortened V by 3 bases and J by 3 bases, and 11 bases separated the two germline ends. CDR3 length: 14 residues. The CDR3 here is CASSFPVRDTEAFF. CDR3 DNA sequence: TGTGCCAGCAGTTTCCCGGTCAGGGACACTGAAGCTTTCTTT.

The rearrangement links TRBV6-2 or TRBV6-3 to TRBJ2-6, with TRBD1 identical over 10 bases. The CDR3 loop spans 18 amino acids. CDR1 and CDR2 from the germline V gene are MNHEY and SVGEGT. J was trimmed by 1 base and V by 6 bases; bases with no gene match: 9. CDR3 DNA sequence: TGTGCCAGCAGGAAGACAGGGGGCGCAGTTTCTGGGGCCAACGTCCTGACTTTC. It translates to CASRKTGGAVSGANVLTF.

This clonotype was observed at least ten times. J is TRBJ1-5 and V is TRBV6-1, with 8 bases lining up with TRBD1. The germline V gene encodes CDR1 MNHNS and CDR2 SASEGT. J lost 2 bases, V lost 6 bases, and 6 bases had no gene match. This CDR3 is built from 15 residues. The CDR3 protein is CASSPTGGRNQPQHF. In DNA, the CDR3 is TGTGCCAGCAGCCCTACAGGGGGGCGCAATCAGCCCCAGCATTTT.

This clonotype was detected many times. The chain uses TRBV9 and TRBJ2-1, with unresolved D. V lost 0 bases and J 9 bases, leaving 10 bases between the germline ends. The CDR3 loop spans 13 amino acids. Germline V gene sequence: CDR1 SGDLS, CDR2 YYNGEE. The CDR3 DNA reads TGTGCCAGCAGCGTAGAGTCTATAGGTGAGCAGTTCTTC. As protein: CASSVESIGEQFF.

This clonotype showed up many times. V and J are TRBV5-6 and TRBJ2-7; TRBD1 agrees at 7 bases. Per germline, CDR1 SGHDT and CDR2 YYEEEE. The junction had 5 bases not matched to a gene; V was cut back by 0 bases and J by 2 bases. CDR3 length: 15 amino acids. The CDR3 nucleotides read TGTGCCAGCAGCTTGGACAGGGGAAGCCCCTACGAGCAGTACTTC. As protein: CASSLDRGSPYEQYF.